One and the same sample provided the 24 T cell receptor beta chains below, sequenced in a study of neoadjuvant nivolumab and ipilimumab in lung cancer. Method: immunoSEQ multiplex PCR; TCRdb's copy keeps in-frame clones and lacks some. Among fewer than 35,000 clones listed, over 80% were seen once. Source: peripheral blood, taken before neoadjuvant nivolumab, alone or with ipilimumab. These TCRs come from an adult with non-small cell lung cancer.

This clone showed up just once. The CDR3 DNA reads as TGTGCCAGCAGCTTTACACTAGCGGGGGGGGGAGAGACCCAGTACTTC. Translated, it gives CASSFTLAGGGETQYF. The chain uses TRBV5-4 and TRBJ2-5; 13 bases align to TRBD2. The CDR3 runs 16 residues. The V gene's germline CDR1 is SGHNT and CDR2 YYREEE (reference sequence). The trim removed 2 bases at V and 4 bases at J, leaving 5 bases unmatched.

The chain links TRBV5-6 to TRBJ2-1; tentative D call: TRBD2 (7 bases). V lost 2 bases, J lost 0 bases, and 18 bases lay in between. The germline gives CDR1 SGHDT, CDR2 YYEEEE. The CDR3 runs to 18 residues. The CDR3: CASSFVLRGGSSYNEQFF. CDR3 nucleotides: TGTGCCAGCAGCTTCGTTCTTAGGGGGGGGAGCTCCTACAATGAGCAGTTCTTC.

This rearrangement joins TRBV7-2 to TRBJ1-3; D may be TRBD1 (6 bases). The V and J ends lost 1 base and 4 bases respectively, with 11 bases between them. The CDR3 is made up of 15 amino acids. Germline values: CDR1 SGHTA, CDR2 FQGNSA. The CDR3 spells CASSLDWGRGNTIYF. The CDR3 bases are TGTGCCAGCAGCTTAGACTGGGGGCGAGGAAACACCATATATTTT.

This chain joins TRBV4-1 and TRBJ1-5, with D tentatively TRBD1 (5 bases). Germline V gene sequence: CDR1 MGHRA, CDR2 YSYEKL. The V gene lost 5 bases and the J gene lost 3 bases, with 11 bases spanning the gap. This CDR3 comprises 14 residues. CDR3 sequence reads: CASSWDGSNQPQHF. The CDR3 region has the DNA TGCGCCAGCAGCTGGGACGGATCCAATCAGCCCCAGCATTTT.

The chain couples TRBV2 to TRBJ1-1; no firm D call. Deletions cut 7 bases from V and 7 bases from J, with 22 bases between. CDR3 size: 15 residues. Germline V gives CDR1 SNHLY, CDR2 FYNNEI. The CDR3 here is CASTSTSPGESEAFF. The CDR3 region has the DNA TGTGCCAGCACCAGTACCAGTCCGGGAGAAAGTGAAGCTTTCTTT.

This sequence joins TRBV5-1 and TRBJ1-2; D unclear. Germline V gives CDR1 SGHRS, CDR2 YFSETQ. The CDR3 contains 12 residues. Trimming took 0 bases from V and 7 from J, leaving 7 bases between them. CDR3 protein: CASSLERGGYTF. In DNA form, the CDR3 reads TGCGCCAGCAGCTTGGAACGGGGTGGCTACACCTTC.

This clone has just one count. V gene TRBV7-3 combines with J gene TRBJ2-1; no clear D. V dropped 5 bases and J dropped 6 bases, with 14 bases sitting between them. Germline V gives CDR1 SGHTA, CDR2 FQGTGA. The CDR3 is 14 residues long. CDR3: CASSLRIESNEQFF. The CDR3 bases are TGTGCCAGCAGCCTCCGGATTGAATCCAATGAGCAGTTCTTC.

The chain joins TRBV20-1 to TRBJ1-1; 8 bases are a match to TRBD1. Germline CDR1 and CDR2: DFQATT and SNEGSKA (reference sequence). Trimming removed 3 bases from V and 13 bases from J; junction bases left unmatched: 7. The CDR3 is 11 amino acids. Here the CDR3 reads CSASKQGADFF. CDR3 coding DNA: TGCAGTGCTAGTAAGCAGGGGGCGGATTTCTTT.

CDR3 nucleotides: TGTGCTAGTGCCGCGCCGGGCCATCAAGAGACCCAGTACTTC. Encoded protein: CASAAPGHQETQYF. The chain joins TRBV12-5 to TRBJ2-5; D unclear. This CDR3 comprises 14 residues. Germline V gene sequence: CDR1 LGHNT, CDR2 FRNRAP. V lost 7 bases and J 2 bases, leaving 14 bases between the germline ends.

The V and J genes are TRBV9 and TRBJ2-3; D is possibly TRBD1 or TRBD2 (6 bases each). The ends were cut back, 3 bases at V and 8 bases at J, with 19 bases in the middle. The CDR3 loop spans 15 amino acids. Per the germline V gene, CDR1 is SGDLS and CDR2 is YYNGEE. CDR3 protein: CASSEGGSSLGTQYF. CDR3 DNA sequence: TGTGCCAGCAGCGAGGGGGGTTCTAGCCTCGGTACGCAGTATTTT.

With regard to this clone: Other DNA sequences within the sample encode an identical CDR3. This chain links TRBV29-1 with TRBJ2-5; the D is unclear. The germline CDR1 and CDR2 sequences are SQVTM and ANQGSEA. V dropped 4 bases and J dropped 1 base, with 4 bases sitting between them. CDR3 length: 11 residues. Here the CDR3 DNA reads TGCAGCGTTGTACCCCAAGAGACCCAGTACTTC. This encodes CSVVPQETQYF.

V gene TRBV9 combines with J gene TRBJ1-3; no firm D call. Between the trimmed V and J ends, which lost 1 base and 0 bases, there was a span of 14 bases. The CDR3 runs to 17 residues. CDR1 and CDR2 (germline): SGDLS, YYNGEE. The CDR3 bases are TGTGCCAGCAGCGTACAGTCGGGGTTGGCCTCTGGAAACACCATATATTTT. This gives the protein CASSVQSGLASGNTIYF.

This clone was recorded only once. V and J are TRBV6-1 and TRBJ1-1; D is possibly TRBD1 (6 bases). This CDR3 contains 13 residues. V lost 5 bases and J 5 bases, leaving 12 bases between the germline ends. CDR1 is MNHNS, CDR2 SASEGT, per germline. DNA of the CDR3: TGTGCCAGCAGTCAGGGGCGGGGTACTGAAGCTTTCTTT. As protein: CASSQGRGTEAFF.

This clone was found once. The chain joins TRBV5-1 to TRBJ2-7, with D hard to call. The CDR3 length is 13 residues. Per the germline V gene, CDR1 is SGHRS and CDR2 is YFSETQ. V lost 0 bases, J lost 4 bases, and 8 bases lay in between. The CDR3 reads CASSLAQLYEQYF. The CDR3 coding sequence is TGCGCCAGCAGCTTGGCCCAGCTATACGAGCAGTACTTC. The full variable domain, completed using reference TRBV5-1 and TRBJ2-7, is KAGVTQTPRYLIKTRGQQVTLSCSPISGHRSVSWYQQTPGQGLQFLFEYFSETQRNKGNFPGRFSGRQFSNSRSEMNVSTLELGDSALYLCASSLAQLYEQYFGPGTRLTVT.

The V gene is TRBV28, the J gene TRBJ1-1; weak D call: TRBD1 (6 bases). The CDR3 sequence is 15 residues long. Germline V gene lookup returns CDR1 MDHEN and CDR2 SYDVKM. The V end was cut by 4 bases, the J end by 0 bases, with 12 bases between. CDR3 in amino acids: CASSSGQTMNTEAFF. As DNA, the CDR3 is TGTGCCAGCAGTTCCGGACAGACCATGAACACTGAAGCTTTCTTT.

This clone was counted once. This chain uses TRBV5-1 with TRBJ2-2, with 11 bases matching TRBD1. CDR1 and CDR2 (germline): SGHRS, YFSETQ. The CDR3 covers 16 residues. V was pared by 3 bases and J by 5 bases, with 6 bases of the junction left unmatched. CDR3: CASSSTGTGGTGELFF. For the CDR3, the DNA is TGCGCCAGCAGCTCGACCGGGACAGGGGGTACCGGGGAGCTGTTTTTT.

In nucleotides, the CDR3 is TGCGCCAGCAGCTTGGGGGACAGGACCACAGATACGCAGTATTTT. Encoded protein: CASSLGDRTTDTQYF. The J gene is TRBJ2-3, the V gene TRBV5-1; TRBD1 agrees at 8 bases. Trimming at V came to 0 bases and at J to 2 bases, leaving 2 bases not matched to a gene. CDR3 size: 15 residues. CDR1 is SGHRS and CDR2 is YFSETQ in the germline V gene.

V is TRBV2 and J is TRBJ1-1; maybe TRBD1 (5 bases). CDR1 is SNHLY and CDR2 is FYNNEI in the germline V gene. The CDR3 sequence is 14 residues long. V was cut by 2 bases and J by 1 base, with 8 bases left in between. CDR3 nucleotides: TGTGCCAGCAGTGAATTTGGGGGGAACACTGAAGCTTTCTTT. Translated, it gives CASSEFGGNTEAFF. The full variable domain, rest sourced from reference TRBV2 and TRBJ1-1, is EPEVTQTPSHQVTQMGQEVILRCVPISNHLYFYWYRQILGQKVEFLVSFYNNEISEKSEIFDDQFSVERPDGSNFTLKIRSTKLEDSAMYFCASSEFGGNTEAFFGQGTRLTVV.

The J gene is TRBJ2-3, the V gene TRBV5-1, with 7 nucleotides matching TRBD2. The CDR3 is 16 amino acids. Germline lookup yields CDR1 SGHRS and CDR2 YFSETQ. Trimming took 2 bases from V and 0 from J; bases not matched to a gene: 6. This CDR3 is CASSFPLAASTDTQYF. In nucleotides, the CDR3 is TGCGCCAGCAGCTTCCCCCTAGCGGCCAGCACAGATACGCAGTATTTT.

The chain is built from TRBV9 and TRBJ2-3; 8 nucleotides align to TRBD2. CDR3 length: 16 amino acids. Per the germline V gene, CDR1 is SGDLS and CDR2 is YYNGEE. Unmatched junction bases numbered 9, after V lost 3 bases and J lost 3 bases. CDR3 residues: CASSGRAGAGTDTQYF. The CDR3 region has the DNA TGTGCCAGCAGCGGAAGAGCGGGGGCGGGGACAGATACGCAGTATTTT.

This clone was observed once. The chain recombines TRBV7-3 with TRBJ2-1, with D tentatively TRBD2 (6 bases). The CDR3 consists of 13 residues. Germline CDR1 reads SGHTA; CDR2 reads FQGTGA. The V end was cut by 2 bases, the J end by 8 bases, with 10 bases between. The CDR3 DNA follows: TGTGCCAGCAGCTTAGGAGGGTACGATGAGCAGTTCTTC. Its translation: CASSLGGYDEQFF.

About this clone: The sample has other DNA sequences that encode this CDR3 too. V and J are TRBV27 and TRBJ1-4; tentative D call: TRBD1 (6 bases). Germline V gives CDR1 MNHEY, CDR2 SMNVEV (reference sequence). This CDR3 region has 15 residues. V was cut by 3 bases and J by 8 bases, with 16 bases left in between. Written as DNA, the CDR3 is TGTGCCAGCAGTTTGCGGGGGGGGGCGGGGGAAAAACTGTTTTTT. Translation gives CASSLRGGAGEKLFF.

The chain links TRBV18 to TRBJ1-2, with D possibly being TRBD1 (5 bases). The CDR3 covers 13 residues. Trimming took 2 bases from V and 9 from J, leaving 13 bases between them. Germline V gene data show CDR1 as KGHSH and CDR2 as LQKENI. CDR3 in amino acids: CASSPGSSGSYTF. CDR3 sequence (DNA): TGTGCCAGCTCACCAGGGTCGTCAGGGAGCTACACCTTC.

The V gene is TRBV11-2, the J gene TRBJ2-2, with D unclear. The CDR3 sequence is 16 residues long. The V end was cut by 5 bases, the J end by 0 bases, with 13 bases between. CDR1 and CDR2 (germline): SGHAT, FQNNGV. CDR3 loop: CASSAGRATNTGELFF. The CDR3 DNA follows: TGTGCCAGCAGCGCAGGTCGTGCCACGAACACCGGGGAGCTGTTTTTT. The whole variable domain, filled in from reference TRBV11-2 and TRBJ2-2, reads EAGVAQSPRYKIIEKRQSVAFWCNPISGHATLYWYQQILGQGPKLLIQFQNNGVVDDSQLPKDRFSAERLKGVDSTLKIQPAKLEDSAVYLCASSAGRATNTGELFFGEGSRLTVL.